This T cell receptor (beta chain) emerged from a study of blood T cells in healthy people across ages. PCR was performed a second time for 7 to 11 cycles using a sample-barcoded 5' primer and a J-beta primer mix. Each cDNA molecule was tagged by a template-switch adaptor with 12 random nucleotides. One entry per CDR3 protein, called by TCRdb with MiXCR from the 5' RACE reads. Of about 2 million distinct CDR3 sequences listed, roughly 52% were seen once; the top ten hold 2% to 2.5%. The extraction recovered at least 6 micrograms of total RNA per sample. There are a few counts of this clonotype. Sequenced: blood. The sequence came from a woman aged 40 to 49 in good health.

The CDR3 nucleotides read TGTGCCAGCAGCTTAATCCAGGGGAACACAGATACGCAGTATTTT. Its protein product is CASSLIQGNTDTQYF. The V gene is TRBV7-9, the J gene TRBJ2-3; D perhaps matches TRBD1 (6 bases). Per germline, CDR1 SEHNR and CDR2 FQNEAQ (reference sequence). This CDR3 contains 15 residues. V was shortened by 2 bases and J by 2 bases, with 11 bases between the two germline ends.